This T cell receptor (beta chain) was documented in a study of blood T cell repertoires in COVID-19. Germline CDR1 KGHSH, CDR2 LQKENI. The CDR3 consists of 15 residues. V was pared by 6 bases and J by 8 bases, with 8 bases of the junction left unmatched. This table comes from immunoSEQ multiplex PCR, and its TCRdb copy is limited to in-frame clones, with some not included. The sample records about 440,000 clones, 70% to 90% being singletons. This clone was found a few times. The sequence was collected from a woman between 18 and 29 years old with acute COVID-19. Material: PBMCs or T cells enriched from blood (not recorded which). The chain couples TRBV18 to TRBJ1-6; 9 positions match TRBD1. The CDR3 here is CASSPAGQGDSPLHF. The CDR3 DNA reads TGTGCCAGCTCTCCAGCGGGACAGGGAGATTCACCCCTCCACTTT.